These 9 T cell receptor beta chains came from one sample sequenced in a study of OX40 agonist ivuxolimab in advanced cancers. Only in-frame clones appear in the TCRdb table, and some are missing; sequencing was by immunoSEQ multiplex PCR. The top ten hold 2% to 2.5% of the sample, which has 60,000 or so clones, around 84% seen once. The sequencing here drew on CD4+ or CD8+ T cells sorted from blood, taken in a trial of the OX40 agonist ivuxolimab. These receptors were collected from an adult with an advanced solid tumor such as melanoma, head and neck, liver or kidney cancer.

V is TRBV28 and J is TRBJ2-3; TRBD1 matches at 7 bases. The V segment lost 4 bases and the J segment 3 bases; nucleotides outside the gene matches: 7. Germline CDR1 MDHEN, CDR2 SYDVKM. This CDR3 region has 15 residues. In DNA form, the CDR3 reads TGTGCCAGCAGTTCACAGGGGCTTGGGACAGATACGCAGTATTTT. Its translation: CASSSQGLGTDTQYF. The full variable domain, in which reference TRBV28 and TRBJ2-3 provide the parts outside the CDR3, is DVKVTQSSRYLVKRTGEKVFLECVQDMDHENMFWYRQDPGLGLRLIYFSYDVKMKEKGDIPEGYSVSREKKERFSLILESASTNQTSMYLCASSSQGLGTDTQYFGPGTRLTVL.

J is TRBJ1-1 and V is TRBV2; no definite D call. V lost 4 bases, J lost 7 bases, and 7 bases lay in between. The germline gives CDR1 SNHLY, CDR2 FYNNEI. CDR3 length: 11 amino acids. Here the CDR3 reads CASSVLLEAFF. CDR3 nucleotide sequence: TGTGCCAGCAGTGTATTGCTTGAAGCTTTCTTT.

The V call is TRBV5-1, the J call TRBJ1-1; D is possibly TRBD1 (5 bases). Germline V gene lookup returns CDR1 SGHRS and CDR2 YFSETQ. V shed 3 bases and J shed 6 bases, with 15 bases lying between them. The CDR3 extends over 14 amino acids. CDR3 coding DNA: TGCGCCAGCAGCTGGGGAGGGGTGGGCCCTGAAGCTTTCTTT. Protein sequence: CASSWGGVGPEAFF.

This clone was seen a handful of times. The gene calls are TRBV28 and TRBJ1-5; 8 bases align to TRBD1. The CDR3 covers 15 residues. Germline CDR1 reads MDHEN; CDR2 reads SYDVKM. V dropped 5 bases and J dropped 5; count of bases not matched to a gene: 8. The CDR3 protein is CASSVRQGTDQPQHF. For the CDR3, the DNA is TGTGCCAGCAGTGTTCGACAGGGGACGGATCAGCCCCAGCATTTT.

This clone was seen a handful of times. This sequence joins TRBV4-2 and TRBJ1-6; unclear D gene. Looked up from germline, CDR1 is LGHNA and CDR2 is YNFKEQ. The V gene lost 4 bases and the J gene lost 5 bases, with 18 bases spanning the gap. The CDR3 is 17 amino acids. The CDR3 DNA reads TGTGCCAGCAGCCTAAAGGATGGAGGCGGCCATAATTCACCCCTCCACTTT. Protein sequence: CASSLKDGGGHNSPLHF.

The chain has TRBV6-5 and TRBJ2-7; 10 bases map to TRBD1. The CDR3 runs 14 residues. CDR1 and CDR2 (germline): MNHEY, SVGAGI. V shed 2 bases and J 9 bases; nucleotides not matched to a gene: 7. The CDR3 DNA reads as TGTGCCAGCAGTTACCGGGACAGGGGTTCATCGCAGTACTTC. The encoded protein is CASSYRDRGSSQYF.

In its sample, this clone was seen once. The V gene is TRBV6-6, the J gene TRBJ2-7; D not certain. CDR1 and CDR2 (germline): MNHNY, SVGAGI (reference sequence). Trimming stripped 6 bases from V and 7 bases from J, with 19 bases between. The CDR3 is 14 residues long. The CDR3 coding sequence is TGTGCCAGCAGACCCGACGGACCTACCGCAGAGCAGTACTTC. Protein: CASRPDGPTAEQYF.

The gene calls are TRBV9 and TRBJ2-7; TRBD2 matches 8 bases. This CDR3 spans 15 amino acids. The J segment lost 3 bases and the V segment lost 0 bases, leaving 5 bases of the junction unmatched. The germline gives CDR1 SGDLS, CDR2 YYNGEE. In DNA form, the CDR3 reads TGTGCCAGCAGCGTAGGGCGCAGCGGGGGCTACGAGCAGTACTTC. It yields the protein CASSVGRSGGYEQYF. Looking up the rest from reference TRBV9 and TRBJ2-7 gives the full variable domain: DSGVTQTPKHLITATGQRVTLRCSPRSGDLSVYWYQQSLDQGLQFLIQYYNGEERAKGNILERFSAQQFPDLHSELNLSSLELGDSALYFCASSVGRSGGYEQYFGPGTRLTVT.

Remarks on this clone: Other nucleotide sequences in the sample specify the same CDR3. The rearrangement joins TRBV6-5 to TRBJ2-7; 9 positions agree with TRBD1. V shed 8 bases and J 2 bases; nucleotides not matched to a gene: 7. The CDR3 runs to 14 residues. In germline, CDR1 is MNHEY, CDR2 SVGAGI. The DNA for the CDR3 is TGTGCCAGCCGCCCGGGACAGGGCGCCTACGAGCAGTACTTC. It codes for CASRPGQGAYEQYF.